The 14 T cell receptor beta chains in this list originate from one sample, sequenced in a study of PD-1 blockade in classical Hodgkin lymphoma. The assay was immunoSEQ multiplex PCR, and TCRdb's table has in-frame clones only and misses some. This sample has about 32,000 clones, with around 81% found just once. This sample's time point: cycle 4 day 1 (C4D1), after 5 to 7 weeks of nivolumab. No patient escaped relapse after autologous stem cell transplantation, and brentuximab vedotin exposure varied. The specimen was peripheral blood mononuclear cells (PBMCs), collected before the fourth cycle of nivolumab. The receptors were sampled from a human donor with classical Hodgkin lymphoma.

J is TRBJ2-1 and V is TRBV7-8; D is undetermined. CDR1 and CDR2 from the germline V gene are SGHVS and FQNEAQ. The CDR3 totals 14 residues. V shed 7 bases and J shed 5 bases, with 15 bases lying between them. The CDR3 is CASTPGPDNNEQFF. DNA for the CDR3: TGTGCCAGCACCCCGGGTCCTGATAACAATGAGCAGTTCTTC.

The chain is built from TRBV5-6 and TRBJ2-2; 7 positions agree with TRBD1. Germline V gene sequence: CDR1 SGHDT, CDR2 YYEEEE. CDR3 length: 16 amino acids. J was trimmed by 2 bases and V by 0 bases; bases with no gene match: 4. The CDR3 nucleotides read TGTGCCAGCAGCTTGGCCGCAGGGGGTAACACCGGGGAGCTGTTTTTT. This encodes CASSLAAGGNTGELFF.

The J gene is TRBJ1-4, the V gene TRBV25-1, with D possibly TRBD1 on 5 matching bases. The ends were cut back, 3 bases at V and 0 bases at J, with 5 bases in the middle. This CDR3 is built from 14 residues. Germline CDR1 and CDR2: MGHDK and SYGVNS. CDR3: CASSDRATNEKLFF. In DNA form, the CDR3 reads TGTGCCAGCAGTGACAGGGCAACTAATGAAAAACTGTTTTTT.

The chain joins TRBV9 to TRBJ2-7; TRBD1 matches at 11 bases. V dropped 4 bases and J dropped 0; count of bases not matched to a gene: 6. In germline, CDR1 is SGDLS, CDR2 YYNGEE. The CDR3 consists of 16 residues. The CDR3 is CASSQRGTGGSYEQYV. CDR3 bases: TGTGCCAGCAGCCAGAGGGGGACAGGGGGCTCCTACGAGCAGTACGTC.

This chain uses TRBV19 with TRBJ1-5, with 9 bases matching TRBD1. This CDR3 is 16 amino acids long. Trimming at V came to 5 bases and at J to 7 bases, leaving 12 bases not matched to a gene. Germline lookup yields CDR1 LNHDA and CDR2 SQIVND (reference sequence). The chain's CDR3 is CASSSPGTGPEQPQHF. The DNA of the CDR3 is TGTGCCAGTAGTTCCCCCGGGACAGGGCCAGAGCAGCCCCAGCATTTT.

This chain's CDR3 is CASSPTGQGWTNEKLFF. The CDR3 bases are TGTGCCAGCAGTCCCACAGGACAGGGATGGACTAATGAAAAACTGTTTTTT. V gene TRBV27 combines with J gene TRBJ1-4; 8 nucleotides align to TRBD1. The CDR3 sequence is 17 residues long. CDR1 MNHEY and CDR2 SMNVEV come from the germline V gene (reference sequence). The junction had 10 bases not matched to a gene; V was cut back by 5 bases and J by 2 bases.

V and J are TRBV4-2 and TRBJ2-1; 8 bases map to TRBD2. The CDR3 has 16 amino acids. Looked up from germline, CDR1 is LGHNA and CDR2 is YNFKEQ. V was pared by 3 bases and J by 3 bases, with 7 bases of the junction left unmatched. CDR3 coding DNA: TGTGCCAGCAGCCAGGTCCAGCGGGAGATCTACAATGAGCAGTTCTTC. Translating gives CASSQVQREIYNEQFF.

This clone was observed a single time. The chain combines TRBV25-1 with TRBJ2-2; D unresolved. The V gene's germline CDR1 is MGHDK and CDR2 SYGVNS. This CDR3 is 16 amino acids long. Trimming pared 2 bases from V and 1 base from J, leaving 11 bases between. CDR3 sequence (DNA): TGTGCCAGCAGTGAAGAAGGCCGACGGAACACCGGGGAGCTGTTTTTT. Encoded protein: CASSEEGRRNTGELFF.

The V gene is TRBV7-8, the J gene TRBJ1-6, with a weak D call TRBD1 (6 bases). From germline, CDR1 is SGHVS and CDR2 FQNEAQ. CDR3 size: 14 residues. With 2 bases removed from V and 8 bases from J, the gap between germline ends came to 10 bases. The CDR3 DNA sequence: TGTGCCAGCAGCTTATGGGGGGCACATTCACCCCTCCACTTT. Its translation is CASSLWGAHSPLHF. Drawing the rest from reference TRBV7-8 and TRBJ1-6, the complete variable domain is GAGVSQSPRYKVAKRGQDVALRCDPISGHVSLFWYQQALGQGPEFLTYFQNEAQLDKSGLPSDRFFAERPEGSVSTLKIQRTQQEDSAVYLCASSLWGAHSPLHFGNGTRLTVT.

The V gene is TRBV19, the J gene TRBJ1-2, with no clear D. The V end lost 6 bases, the J end lost 2 bases, and 25 bases lay between the germline ends. From germline, CDR1 is LNHDA and CDR2 SQIVND (reference sequence). The CDR3 totals 18 residues. The DNA for the CDR3 is TGTGCCAGTAGCCTCGCTCCGGGGATCCCCTTACTAAACTATGGCTACACCTTC. The encoded protein is CASSLAPGIPLLNYGYTF.

This chain joins TRBV11-2 and TRBJ2-5; 12 nucleotides match TRBD2. After removal of 5 bases from V and 2 bases from J, the junction contained 12 bases not matched to a gene. The CDR3 is made up of 18 amino acids. Germline CDR1 and CDR2: SGHAT and FQNNGV. The CDR3 DNA is TGTGCCAGCAGCGATCGTTCCGGGACTAGCGGGCGACAAGAGACCCAGTACTTC. Protein product: CASSDRSGTSGRQETQYF.

The chain carries TRBV29-1 and TRBJ2-5, with unresolved D. From germline, CDR1 is SQVTM and CDR2 ANQGSEA. V was pared by 6 bases and J by 1 base, with 12 bases between. CDR3 length: 13 amino acids. The CDR3 DNA follows: TGCAGCGTCTCCGACAATTTCCAAGAGACCCAGTACTTC. This sequence encodes CSVSDNFQETQYF.

This clone has a handful of counts. The chain has TRBV29-1 and TRBJ1-6; D is uncertain. This CDR3 comprises 13 residues. The V and J ends lost 5 bases and 0 bases respectively, with 5 bases between them. CDR1 is SQVTM and CDR2 is ANQGSEA in the germline V gene. The CDR3 loop reads CSVQSSYNSPLHF. The CDR3 coding sequence is TGCAGCGTTCAGAGCTCCTATAATTCACCCCTCCACTTT.

V is TRBV28 and J is TRBJ1-4; maybe TRBD1 (6 bases). Trimming stripped 5 bases from V and 8 bases from J, with 18 bases between. Germline CDR1 and CDR2: MDHEN and SYDVKM. The CDR3 contains 15 residues. The CDR3 sequence: CASSPGTGLGEKLFF. The CDR3 DNA reads TGTGCCAGCAGTCCCGGTACAGGGCTAGGGGAAAAACTGTTTTTT.